This T cell receptor beta chain is drawn from a study of neurological immune-mediated disorders. Study-wide points: None of the CDR3 amino acid sequences of expanded clones recurred across subjects, suggesting private repertoires in all groups.

This clonotype has at least ten counts. Its antigen is still unknown. The CDR3 spans 14 residues. Germline V lookup: CDR1 DFQATT, CDR2 SNEGSKA (reference sequence). The cDNA came from 5'RACE with 10-nucleotide random UMIs. The yield of each sequencing run was over 160 million TCR-beta sequences from 15-18 subjects. TCRdb passed the 5' RACE reads through MiXCR, listing each CDR3 protein once. The sample holds more than 95,000 distinct CDR3 sequences, 9.5% to 14% seen once. Sample time point: longitudinal time-point 3. PBMCs stored at -80 C, numbering 2 million, were the origin of the unsorted libraries. This clonotype was sampled from a female donor with HTLV-1-associated myelopathy (HAM/TSP). The source material was PBMCs. The chain recombines TRBV20-1 with TRBJ2-3; TRBD2 matches at 10 bases. CDR3 sequence: CSLDGLAGTDTQYF. In DNA form, the CDR3 reads TGCAGCTTGGACGGACTAGCGGGCACAGATACGCAGTATTTT.